This T cell receptor (beta chain) was documented in a study of cytomegalovirus exposure and HLA in healthy donors. Germline trimming cut 3 bases from V and 8 bases from J; bases unmatched to any gene: 6. In germline, CDR1 is SEHNR, CDR2 FQNEAQ (reference sequence). The CDR3 totals 15 residues. The PCR was carried out with 60 Vbeta primers and 13 Jbeta primers. Assay: immunoSEQ multiplex PCR; the TCRdb copy retains only in-frame clones and omits some. Here the sample spans approximately 44,000 clones, 64% being singletons. This receptor was taken from a human donor in good health. The sample consisted of PBMCs. The gene calls are TRBV7-9 and TRBJ2-1; 11 positions match TRBD2. CDR3 in DNA: TGTGCCAGCAGCTTTTATAGCGGGGGGGCTGATGAGCAGTTCTTC. This gives the protein CASSFYSGGADEQFF.